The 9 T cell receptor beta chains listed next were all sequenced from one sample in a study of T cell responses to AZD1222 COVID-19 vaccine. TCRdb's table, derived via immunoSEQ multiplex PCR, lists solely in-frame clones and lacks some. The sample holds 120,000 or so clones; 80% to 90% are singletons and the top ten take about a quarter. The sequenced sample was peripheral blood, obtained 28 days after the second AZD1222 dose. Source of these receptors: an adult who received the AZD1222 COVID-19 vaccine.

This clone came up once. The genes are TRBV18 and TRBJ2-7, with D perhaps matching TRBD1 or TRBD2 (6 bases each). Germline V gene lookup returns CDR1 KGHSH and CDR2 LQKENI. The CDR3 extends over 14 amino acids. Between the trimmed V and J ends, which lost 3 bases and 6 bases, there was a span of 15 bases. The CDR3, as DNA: TGTGCCAGCTCACCCGGGGGCGGGGCGCCCGAGCAGTACTTC. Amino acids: CASSPGGGAPEQYF.

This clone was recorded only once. The CDR3 sequence: CAISGDRARNEQYF. The CDR3, as DNA: TGTGCCATCAGCGGAGACAGGGCACGGAACGAGCAGTACTTC. This rearrangement joins TRBV10-3 to TRBJ2-7, with TRBD1 matching over 7 bases. The V gene end was trimmed by 6 bases and the J gene end by 5 bases; junction bases not matched to a gene: 10. Looked up from germline, CDR1 is ENHRY and CDR2 is SYGVKD. The CDR3 has 14 amino acids.

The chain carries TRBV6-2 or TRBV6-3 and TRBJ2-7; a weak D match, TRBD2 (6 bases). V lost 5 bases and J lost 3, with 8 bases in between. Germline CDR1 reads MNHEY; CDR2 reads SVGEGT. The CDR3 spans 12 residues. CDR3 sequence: CASSRGLYEQYF. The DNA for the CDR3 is TGTGCCAGCAGTAGGGGACTCTACGAGCAGTACTTC.

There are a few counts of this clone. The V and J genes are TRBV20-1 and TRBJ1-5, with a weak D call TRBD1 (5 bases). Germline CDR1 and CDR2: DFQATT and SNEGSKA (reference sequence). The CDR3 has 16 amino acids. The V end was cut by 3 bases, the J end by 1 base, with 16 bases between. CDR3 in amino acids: CSASPPRGRSNQPQHF. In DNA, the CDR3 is TGCAGTGCTAGTCCGCCGAGGGGTCGAAGCAATCAGCCCCAGCATTTT.

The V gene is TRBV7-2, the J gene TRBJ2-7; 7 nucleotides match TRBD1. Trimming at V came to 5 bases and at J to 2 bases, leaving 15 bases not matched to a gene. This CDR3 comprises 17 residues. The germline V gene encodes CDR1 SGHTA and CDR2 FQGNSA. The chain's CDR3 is CASSTEPWKDRTYEQYF. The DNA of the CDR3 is TGTGCCAGCAGCACAGAACCTTGGAAGGACAGGACCTACGAGCAGTACTTC. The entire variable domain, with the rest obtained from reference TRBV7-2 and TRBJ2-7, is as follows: GAGVSQSPSNKVTEKGKDVELRCDPISGHTALYWYRQSLGQGLEFLIYFQGNSAPDKSGLPSDRFSAERTGGSVSTLTIQRTQQEDSAVYLCASSTEPWKDRTYEQYFGPGTRLTVT.

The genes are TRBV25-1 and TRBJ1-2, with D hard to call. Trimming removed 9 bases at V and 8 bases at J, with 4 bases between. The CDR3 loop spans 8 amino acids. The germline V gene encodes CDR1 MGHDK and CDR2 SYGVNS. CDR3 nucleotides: TGTGCCAGGGAGGGCTACACCTTC. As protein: CAREGYTF.

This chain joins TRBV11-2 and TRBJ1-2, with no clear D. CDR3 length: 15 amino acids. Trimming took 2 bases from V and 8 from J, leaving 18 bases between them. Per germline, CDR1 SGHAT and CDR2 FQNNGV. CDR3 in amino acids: CASSLRREPYMGYTF. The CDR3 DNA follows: TGTGCCAGCAGCTTACGGAGGGAACCCTATATGGGCTACACCTTC. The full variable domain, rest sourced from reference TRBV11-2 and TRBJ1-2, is EAGVAQSPRYKIIEKRQSVAFWCNPISGHATLYWYQQILGQGPKLLIQFQNNGVVDDSQLPKDRFSAERLKGVDSTLKIQPAKLEDSAVYLCASSLRREPYMGYTFGSGTRLTVV.

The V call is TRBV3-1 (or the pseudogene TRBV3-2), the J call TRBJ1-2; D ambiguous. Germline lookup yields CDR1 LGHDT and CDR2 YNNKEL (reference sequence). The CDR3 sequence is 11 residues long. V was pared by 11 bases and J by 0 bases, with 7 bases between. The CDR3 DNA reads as TGTGCCCTCGGAGCTAACTATGGCTACACCTTC. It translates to CALGANYGYTF.

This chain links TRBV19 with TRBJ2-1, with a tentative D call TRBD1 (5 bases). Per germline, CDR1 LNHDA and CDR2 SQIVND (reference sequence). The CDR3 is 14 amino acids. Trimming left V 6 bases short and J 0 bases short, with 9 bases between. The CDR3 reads CASRGDTSYNEQFF. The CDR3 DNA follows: TGTGCCAGTAGAGGGGATACCTCCTACAATGAGCAGTTCTTC.